This TCR beta chain was documented in a study of T cells in women clearing cervical HPV infection. Study details: Case blood was drawn when the lesion was first found; control blood after infection became undetectable. General study findings and limits: TRBV6-7 abundance was lower in cases than controls (roughly 0.11% versus 0.16%).

The CDR3 is 12 residues long. CDR1 SEHNR and CDR2 FQNEAQ come from the germline V gene (reference sequence). Trimming removed 5 bases from V and 7 bases from J, with 9 bases in between. Each participant carried one incident cervical HPV16 infection only. MY09/MY11 PCR detected cervical HPV DNA; dot-blot assigned genotypes. Repertoires were generated with immunoSEQ multiplex PCR, while TCRdb's copy carries only in-frame clones and drops some. This sample carries roughly 9,000 clones, with around 8.5% going to the ten biggest clones. Concerning this clone itself: Antigen: not known. The read finishes 3 residues shy of the CDR3 end, and the germline J gene is used to complete it.

The rearrangement links TRBV7-9 to TRBJ1-3; D is unresolved. The sample consisted of blood buffy coat. This receptor was identified in a woman between 18 and 70 years old with a cervical HPV16 infection that either progressed to CIN3+ or cleared (not recorded which). CDR3 protein: CASSLPGNTIYF. The CDR3 DNA, read in part, is TGTGCCAGCAGCCTTCCCGGGAACACC.